This passage covers 28 T cell receptor beta chains from one sample sequenced in a study of blood T cell repertoires in COVID-19. Method: immunoSEQ multiplex PCR; TCRdb's copy keeps in-frame clones and lacks some. The top ten clones hold about a quarter of a sample with about 170,000 clones, about 85% of them seen once. Sequencing was performed on peripheral blood. These receptors were obtained from a man in his 60s with acute or convalescent COVID-19.

CDR3 DNA sequence: TGTGCCAGCAGTTGCTTAGAGAAGAACACTGAAGCTTTCTTT. It encodes CASSCLEKNTEAFF. The chain combines TRBV6-5 with TRBJ1-1; D uncertain. CDR1 is MNHEY and CDR2 is SVGAGI in the germline V gene. The CDR3 is made up of 14 amino acids. The V end lost 4 bases, the J end lost 1 base, and 10 bases lay between the germline ends.

This clone was counted only a few times. The rearrangement uses TRBV4-3 and TRBJ1-2, with 9 bases aligning to TRBD1. The V and J ends lost 0 bases and 14 bases, in that order; junction bases with no gene match: 7. The germline CDR1 and CDR2 sequences are LGHNA and YSLEER. The CDR3 covers 13 residues. The CDR3 DNA is TGCGCCAGCAGCCAAGAACGGGACAGGGTGGGGACCTTC. As protein: CASSQERDRVGTF.

CDR3 region: CASRRTGEKDGYTF. The CDR3 nucleotides read TGTGCCAGCAGACGGACAGGGGAAAAGGATGGCTACACCTTC. The genes are TRBV27 and TRBJ1-2; 9 nucleotides match TRBD1. This CDR3 has 14 amino acids. The V gene end was trimmed by 6 bases and the J gene end by 6 bases; junction bases not matched to a gene: 8. The germline V gene has CDR1 MNHEY and CDR2 SMNVEV (reference sequence).

The V and J genes are TRBV15 and TRBJ2-1; TRBD1 might be the D (6 bases). Trimming removed 1 base from V and 4 bases from J, with 14 bases in between. CDR1 LNHNV and CDR2 YYDKDF come from the germline V gene (reference sequence). The CDR3 is 16 amino acids. As DNA, the CDR3 is TGTGCCACCAGCAGAGGTCGGTACGGACAGTACAATGAGCAGTTCTTC. This encodes CATSRGRYGQYNEQFF.

The table lists this clone with a count of one. The V call is TRBV19, the J call TRBJ1-1; no firm D call. Trimming removed 5 bases from V and 0 bases from J, with 7 bases in between. CDR3 length: 13 amino acids. Germline values: CDR1 LNHDA, CDR2 SQIVND (reference sequence). The CDR3 reads CASSSLMNTEAFF. As DNA, the CDR3 is TGTGCCAGTAGTTCACTGATGAACACTGAAGCTTTCTTT.

The chain couples TRBV7-9 to TRBJ1-1; D gene unclear. Trimming pared 3 bases from V and 1 base from J, leaving 3 bases between. Germline CDR1 reads SEHNR; CDR2 reads FQNEAQ (reference sequence). This CDR3 comprises 12 residues. CDR3 in amino acids: CASSFSNTEAFF. CDR3 sequence (DNA): TGTGCCAGCAGCTTCTCGAACACTGAAGCTTTCTTT. The full variable domain, completed using reference TRBV7-9 and TRBJ1-1, is DTGVSQNPRHKITKRGQNVTFRCDPISEHNRLYWYRQTLGQGPEFLTYFQNEAQLEKSRLLSDRFSAERPKGSFSTLEIQRTEQGDSAMYLCASSFSNTEAFFGQGTRLTVV.

The chain couples TRBV5-1 to TRBJ1-2, with TRBD1 matching 8 bases. Germline trimming cut 2 bases from V and 4 bases from J; bases unmatched to any gene: 7. Germline V gene data show CDR1 as SGHRS and CDR2 as YFSETQ. This CDR3 has 15 amino acids. The CDR3 coding sequence is TGCGCCAGCAGCTTCGACAGGGGTGACGGCTATGGCTACACCTTC. The encoded protein is CASSFDRGDGYGYTF.

The chain links TRBV6-6 to TRBJ2-1; 9 positions agree with TRBD1. Trimming cost V 6 bases and J 7 bases; bases outside gene matches: 13. The germline CDR1 and CDR2 sequences are MNHNY and SVGAGI (reference sequence). This CDR3 region has 16 residues. The CDR3 loop is CASSSEWGTGINEQFF. CDR3 nucleotide sequence: TGTGCCAGCAGCTCCGAATGGGGGACAGGGATTAATGAGCAGTTCTTC.

This clone was picked up one time. V gene TRBV6-1 combines with J gene TRBJ1-2; D unresolved. Germline CDR1 reads MNHNS; CDR2 reads SASEGT. CDR3 length: 15 residues. The V and J ends lost 0 bases and 7 bases respectively, with 15 bases between them. The CDR3 loop is CASSEAGRTSGGYTF. The CDR3, as DNA: TGTGCCAGCAGTGAAGCAGGGAGGACTAGCGGTGGCTACACCTTC.

This chain links TRBV5-4 with TRBJ2-5, with unresolved D. Germline loops: CDR1 SGHNT, CDR2 YYREEE (reference sequence). V shed 1 base and J shed 3 bases, with 10 bases lying between them. There are 14 residues in the CDR3. The CDR3 bases are TGTGCCAGCAGCTTGTCCTTACATGAAGAGACCCAGTACTTC. Residues: CASSLSLHEETQYF.

The CDR3 DNA reads TGTGCCAGCAGCGGAATGGAGAGTGAGCAGTTCTTC. Encoded protein: CASSGMESEQFF. The gene calls are TRBV7-9 and TRBJ2-1; no definite D call. This CDR3 has 12 amino acids. Trimming took off 5 bases at V and 9 bases at J, with 11 bases between the two ends. Germline V lookup: CDR1 SEHNR, CDR2 FQNEAQ (reference sequence). Full variable domain (outside the CDR3, taken from reference TRBV7-9 and TRBJ2-1): DTGVSQNPRHKITKRGQNVTFRCDPISEHNRLYWYRQTLGQGPEFLTYFQNEAQLEKSRLLSDRFSAERPKGSFSTLEIQRTEQGDSAMYLCASSGMESEQFFGPGTRLTVL.

V is TRBV19 and J is TRBJ2-1; perhaps TRBD2 as D (5 bases). Germline values: CDR1 LNHDA, CDR2 SQIVND (reference sequence). CDR3 size: 13 residues. V was cut by 3 bases and J by 9 bases, with 12 bases left in between. The DNA of the CDR3 is TGTGCCAGTAGTATCTTTTCTCGGGGTGAGCAGTTCTTC. Amino acids: CASSIFSRGEQFF.

This chain uses TRBV2 with TRBJ2-1, with D perhaps matching TRBD2 (7 bases). Germline V gene sequence: CDR1 SNHLY, CDR2 FYNNEI. There are 15 residues in the CDR3. Trimming cost V 4 bases and J 5 bases, with 15 bases left between them. The DNA for the CDR3 is TGTGCCAGCAGTGTCCGGGGGGCGAATAACAATGAGCAGTTCTTC. Protein: CASSVRGANNNEQFF. Full variable domain (remainder filled in from reference TRBV2 and TRBJ2-1): EPEVTQTPSHQVTQMGQEVILRCVPISNHLYFYWYRQILGQKVEFLVSFYNNEISEKSEIFDDQFSVERPDGSNFTLKIRSTKLEDSAMYFCASSVRGANNNEQFFGPGTRLTVL.

The chain uses TRBV11-2 and TRBJ1-2, with 11 bases lining up with TRBD1. The CDR3 is 14 residues long. Germline assignment: CDR1 SGHAT and CDR2 FQNNGV. With 5 bases clipped from V and 6 bases from J, the junction kept 5 bases outside the gene matches. The CDR3 nucleotides read TGTGCCAGCAGCGCGGACAGGGGGCAGAATGGCTACACCTTC. Its translation: CASSADRGQNGYTF.

J is TRBJ1-2 and V is TRBV29-1; D possibly corresponds to TRBD1 (5 bases). The CDR3 sequence is 13 residues long. V was trimmed by 7 bases and J by 7 bases, leaving 19 bases between them. Looked up from germline, CDR1 is SQVTM and CDR2 is ANQGSEA. The CDR3, as DNA: TGCAGCGCCGGAAGGGGCCTCGAGCCTGGCTACACCTTC. It yields the protein CSAGRGLEPGYTF.

V and J are TRBV6-1 and TRBJ2-1; 9 bases align to TRBD1. CDR3 length: 13 amino acids. J was trimmed by 8 bases and V by 1 base; bases with no gene match: 0. In germline, CDR1 is MNHNS, CDR2 SASEGT. CDR3 amino acids: CASSEGDRDEQFF. The CDR3 DNA sequence: TGTGCCAGCAGTGAAGGGGACAGGGATGAGCAGTTCTTC.

The chain is built from TRBV19 and TRBJ2-2, with D unclear. This CDR3 has 11 amino acids. The V end was cut by 5 bases, the J end by 7 bases, with 5 bases between. Germline loops: CDR1 LNHDA, CDR2 SQIVND (reference sequence). The CDR3 loop is CASSPGGELFF. In DNA, the CDR3 is TGTGCCAGTAGTCCCGGCGGGGAGCTGTTTTTT.

The chain joins TRBV2 to TRBJ1-6, with unresolved D. CDR1 is SNHLY and CDR2 is FYNNEI in the germline V gene. This CDR3 contains 15 residues. Trimming pared 7 bases from V and 7 bases from J, leaving 17 bases between. This CDR3 is CASIPPQEPNSPLHF. The CDR3 nucleotides read TGTGCCAGCATCCCCCCCCAGGAACCCAATTCACCCCTCCACTTT.

The chain has TRBV27 and TRBJ1-4; D remains ambiguous. Trimming stripped 1 base from V and 4 bases from J, with 13 bases between. CDR1 MNHEY and CDR2 SMNVEV come from the germline V gene (reference sequence). CDR3 length equals 16 residues. CDR3 protein: CASSLYSGLGNEKLFF. CDR3 bases: TGTGCCAGCAGTTTATATTCAGGTCTTGGTAATGAAAAACTGTTTTTT.

The chain recombines TRBV5-6 with TRBJ2-3; 7 bases line up with TRBD2. Germline-derived CDR1 and CDR2 are SGHDT and YYEEEE. The CDR3 covers 14 residues. V trimming: 0 bases; J trimming: 10 bases; junction bases outside the gene matches: 8. This CDR3 is CASSLGLALGSQYF. The CDR3 DNA sequence: TGTGCCAGCAGCTTGGGACTAGCCCTAGGGTCGCAGTATTTT.

The chain is built from TRBV6-6 and TRBJ1-2; 9 bases are shared with TRBD1. The germline CDR1 and CDR2 sequences are MNHNY and SVGAGI (reference sequence). With 4 bases clipped from V and 7 bases from J, the junction kept 4 bases outside the gene matches. The CDR3 is 13 residues long. CDR3 protein: CASSWDRESGYTF. As DNA, the CDR3 is TGTGCCAGCAGTTGGGACAGGGAGAGTGGCTACACCTTC.

The rearrangement uses TRBV5-1 and TRBJ1-2, with 7 bases identical to TRBD1. This CDR3 has 15 residues. Germline V gives CDR1 SGHRS, CDR2 YFSETQ. The V and J ends lost 5 bases and 2 bases, in that order; junction bases with no gene match: 9. CDR3 nucleotides: TGCGCCAGCAGGGGACAGATCTCTTCCAACTATGGCTACACCTTC. Amino acids: CASRGQISSNYGYTF.

With respect to this clone: Other DNA sequences within the sample encode an identical CDR3. The chain has TRBV20-1 and TRBJ1-2; a possible D gene is TRBD1 (5 bases). Germline assignment: CDR1 DFQATT and CDR2 SNEGSKA (reference sequence). V lost 3 bases to trimming and J lost 6 bases, with 11 bases between them. The CDR3 runs 12 residues. The CDR3 DNA reads TGCAGTGCTAGTAGGCAGGGTGATGGCTACACCTTC. As protein: CSASRQGDGYTF.

This chain uses TRBV7-9 with TRBJ2-2, with 9 positions matching TRBD1. The CDR3 is made up of 15 amino acids. V shed 10 bases and J 1 base; nucleotides not matched to a gene: 7. The germline V gene has CDR1 SEHNR and CDR2 FQNEAQ (reference sequence). CDR3 in amino acids: CAITGTGKNTGELFF. For the CDR3, the DNA is TGTGCCATCACAGGGACAGGGAAGAACACCGGGGAGCTGTTTTTT.

This chain uses TRBV6-5 with TRBJ1-2, with D uncertain. With 0 bases removed from V and 1 base from J, the gap between germline ends came to 9 bases. The CDR3 is 15 amino acids. CDR1 and CDR2 (germline): MNHEY, SVGAGI. CDR3 sequence (DNA): TGTGCCAGCAGTTACTCGCCCAGGATTAACTATGGCTACACCTTC. This gives the protein CASSYSPRINYGYTF.

The chain combines TRBV6-5 with TRBJ2-3; 7 bases are shared with TRBD1. The CDR3 consists of 13 residues. Germline values: CDR1 MNHEY, CDR2 SVGAGI. With 7 bases clipped from V and 1 base from J, the junction kept 2 bases outside the gene matches. The CDR3 region is CASTGQGTDTQYF. In DNA form, the CDR3 reads TGTGCCAGCACTGGACAGGGCACAGATACGCAGTATTTT.

V gene TRBV27 combines with J gene TRBJ2-5; 7 nucleotides align to TRBD2. The CDR3 covers 14 residues. Germline V gene data show CDR1 as MNHEY and CDR2 as SMNVEV (reference sequence). The ends lost 6 bases at V and 0 bases at J; junction bases unmatched: 4. The CDR3 loop reads CASRVSGNQETQYF. In nucleotides, the CDR3 is TGTGCCAGCAGGGTAAGCGGGAACCAAGAGACCCAGTACTTC.

The CDR3 protein is CASSGTGVGSYNEQFF. CDR3 DNA: TGTGCCAGCAGCGGAACGGGAGTAGGGTCCTACAATGAGCAGTTCTTC. This chain uses TRBV11-3 with TRBJ2-1; possible D gene TRBD2, 6 bases. The CDR3 loop spans 16 amino acids. Germline assignment: CDR1 SGHNT and CDR2 YENEEA. V was cut by 5 bases and J by 1 base, with 15 bases left in between. The variable domain in full, completed from reference TRBV11-3 and TRBJ2-1, reads EAGVVQSPRYKIIEKKQPVAFWCNPISGHNTLYWYLQNLGQGPELLIRYENEEAVDDSQLPKDRFSAERLKGVDSTLKIQPAELGDSAVYLCASSGTGVGSYNEQFFGPGTRLTVL.